These 17 T cell receptor beta chains came from one sample sequenced in a study of blood T cell repertoires in COVID-19. The protocol was immunoSEQ multiplex PCR, while the TCRdb copy is restricted to in-frame clones and leaves out a portion. The sample holds approximately 440,000 clones; roughly 88% are singletons and the top ten take 10% to 15%. Source material: peripheral blood. The receptors were sampled from a woman aged 50 to 60 with COVID-19, enrolled during active disease.

The chain employs TRBV2 and TRBJ1-4, with D perhaps TRBD1 (6 bases). V lost 7 bases, J lost 8 bases, and 14 bases lay in between. The germline gives CDR1 SNHLY, CDR2 FYNNEI. The CDR3 extends over 13 amino acids. DNA of the CDR3: TGTGCCAGCACACAGGGAGCAGGGGAAAAACTGTTTTTT. Its translation is CASTQGAGEKLFF.

The V call is TRBV11-2, the J call TRBJ2-2; the D gene is possibly TRBD1 (5 bases). Between the trimmed V and J ends, which lost 4 bases and 7 bases, there was a span of 25 bases. This CDR3 contains 18 residues. Germline V lookup: CDR1 SGHAT, CDR2 FQNNGV. CDR3 loop: CASSSPFTGPKRGGELFF. In nucleotides, the CDR3 is TGTGCCAGCAGCTCCCCCTTCACGGGTCCAAAAAGGGGCGGGGAGCTGTTTTTT.

The chain couples TRBV11-2 to TRBJ1-1; D gene ambiguous. Germline values: CDR1 SGHAT, CDR2 FQNNGV. With 8 bases removed from V and 9 bases from J, the gap between germline ends came to 25 bases. This CDR3 contains 15 residues. The CDR3 is CASRSLKERNRKAFF. The CDR3 coding sequence is TGTGCCAGCCGATCGCTGAAAGAGAGGAACCGAAAAGCTTTCTTT.

This sequence joins TRBV9 and TRBJ1-6; 9 bases map to TRBD1. V was clipped by 3 bases and J by 15 bases; unmatched bases: 13. Germline V gene data show CDR1 as SGDLS and CDR2 as YYNGEE. The CDR3 sequence is 15 residues long. The CDR3 region has the DNA TGTGCCAGCAGCGAAGGGGGACAGGGAAATCTAGGCCTCCACTTT. This translates into CASSEGGQGNLGLHF.

The chain carries TRBV2 and TRBJ2-7; 8 bases are shared with TRBD1. With 8 bases clipped from V and 2 bases from J, the junction kept 5 bases outside the gene matches. Germline CDR1 is SNHLY and CDR2 is FYNNEI. The CDR3 has 13 residues. CDR3 sequence: CASEGTGTYEQYF. Written as DNA, the CDR3 is TGTGCCAGCGAAGGGACAGGCACCTACGAGCAGTACTTC. The full variable domain, its missing parts supplied by reference TRBV2 and TRBJ2-7, is EPEVTQTPSHQVTQMGQEVILRCVPISNHLYFYWYRQILGQKVEFLVSFYNNEISEKSEIFDDQFSVERPDGSNFTLKIRSTKLEDSAMYFCASEGTGTYEQYFGPGTRLTVT.

This chain uses TRBV2 with TRBJ2-7; a weak D match, TRBD2 (5 bases). Trimming stripped 3 bases from V and 0 bases from J, with 12 bases between. In germline, CDR1 is SNHLY, CDR2 FYNNEI. The CDR3 is 15 residues long. The CDR3 spells CASSDNGEFSYEQYF. The CDR3 DNA reads TGTGCCAGCAGTGATAACGGGGAGTTCTCCTACGAGCAGTACTTC.

The gene calls are TRBV5-8 and TRBJ1-5; D uncertain. Germline loops: CDR1 SGHTS, CDR2 YDEGEE. The length of the CDR3 is 15 residues. The V end was cut by 5 bases, the J end by 0 bases, with 12 bases between. The CDR3 nucleotides read TGTGCCAGCAGTCGGAACCGGGGTAGCAATCAGCCCCAGCATTTT. As protein: CASSRNRGSNQPQHF.

The chain joins TRBV3-1 (or the pseudogene TRBV3-2) to TRBJ2-7; TRBD1 is a possible D gene (6 bases). Germline CDR1 reads LGHDT; CDR2 reads YNNKEL (reference sequence). This CDR3 region has 13 residues. Trimming pared 5 bases from V and 3 bases from J, leaving 11 bases between. Here the CDR3 reads CASSERGGYEQYF. As DNA, the CDR3 is TGTGCCAGCAGCGAACGAGGGGGCTACGAGCAGTACTTC.

The rearrangement uses TRBV12-5 and TRBJ1-1; tentatively, D is TRBD1 (5 bases). The CDR3 is made up of 20 amino acids. Trimming left V 0 bases short and J 0 bases short, with 23 bases between. Per the germline V gene, CDR1 is LGHNT and CDR2 is FRNRAP. The CDR3 protein is CASGLVVWSSGRGMNTEAFF. The CDR3 DNA reads as TGTGCTAGTGGTTTGGTTGTCTGGTCGTCTGGAAGGGGCATGAACACTGAAGCTTTCTTT.

This clone was detected ten times or more. This chain joins TRBV18 and TRBJ1-5, with D possibly matching TRBD1 (5 bases). The CDR3 runs 16 residues. V shed 3 bases and J shed 0 bases, with 12 bases lying between them. From germline, CDR1 is KGHSH and CDR2 LQKENI. CDR3 region: CASSPPGVDSNQPQHF. The CDR3 DNA follows: TGTGCCAGCTCACCCCCGGGGGTAGATAGCAATCAGCCCCAGCATTTT.

This rearrangement joins TRBV30 to TRBJ2-5; the match to TRBD1 covers 7 bases. V lost 4 bases and J lost 4; bases outside the gene matches: 15. In germline, CDR1 is GTSNPN, CDR2 SVGIG (reference sequence). This CDR3 spans 16 amino acids. CDR3 bases: TGTGCCTGGAATGCTGGCAGACAGGGATTAGGAGAGACCCAGTACTTC. Its protein is CAWNAGRQGLGETQYF.

This chain links TRBV7-9 with TRBJ2-7; 7 bases fit TRBD1. The CDR3 has 12 residues. The V and J ends lost 8 bases and 2 bases, in that order; junction bases with no gene match: 3. In germline, CDR1 is SEHNR, CDR2 FQNEAQ (reference sequence). CDR3 in amino acids: CASGTEPYEQYF. The CDR3 nucleotides are TGTGCCAGCGGGACAGAACCCTACGAGCAGTACTTC.

The chain has TRBV28 and TRBJ2-7, with D maybe TRBD1 (6 bases). Trimming shortened V by 3 bases and J by 4 bases, and 13 bases separated the two germline ends. The CDR3 runs 14 residues. Germline V gives CDR1 MDHEN, CDR2 SYDVKM. The CDR3 region is CASSLGARGYEQYF. In DNA form, the CDR3 reads TGTGCCAGCAGTTTGGGGGCCAGAGGGTACGAGCAGTACTTC.

The V and J genes are TRBV5-1 and TRBJ1-1, with D possibly TRBD1 on 5 matching bases. CDR1 and CDR2 from the germline V gene are SGHRS and YFSETQ. Trimming cost V 4 bases and J 6 bases, with 16 bases left between them. The CDR3 loop spans 14 amino acids. The DNA for the CDR3 is TGCGCCAGCAGCCTCCAGACAGCCGGCCCTGAAGCTTTCTTT. The encoded protein is CASSLQTAGPEAFF.

The rearrangement joins TRBV6-5 to TRBJ1-6; TRBD1 matches at 7 bases. This CDR3 has 15 amino acids. V was clipped by 7 bases and J by 6 bases; unmatched bases: 9. Germline V gene sequence: CDR1 MNHEY, CDR2 SVGAGI. The CDR3 bases are TGTGCCAGCACCATCGGGACAGCGTCTAATTCACCCCTCCACTTT. Protein product: CASTIGTASNSPLHF.

The V and J genes are TRBV19 and TRBJ1-2; 9 bases are a match to TRBD1. Per the germline V gene, CDR1 is LNHDA and CDR2 is SQIVND (reference sequence). The junction had 10 bases not matched to a gene; V was cut back by 3 bases and J by 8 bases. The length of the CDR3 is 15 residues. The CDR3, as DNA: TGTGCCAGTAGTATTCGCCTACAGGGGGCCCCGGGCTACACCTTC. This sequence encodes CASSIRLQGAPGYTF.

The chain combines TRBV2 with TRBJ1-3; tentatively, D is TRBD1 (5 bases). The CDR3 runs 15 residues. The V end was cut by 4 bases, the J end by 7 bases, with 17 bases between. Germline V gives CDR1 SNHLY, CDR2 FYNNEI. CDR3 DNA sequence: TGTGCCAGCAGTGCCCGCAGGGTAGAACCGAACACCATATATTTT. Translated, it gives CASSARRVEPNTIYF.